This T cell receptor (beta chain) was captured by sequencing in a study of T cell responses to AZD1222 COVID-19 vaccine. Findings of the study overall: Scientists sampled the repertoires only once the peak T cell response had passed. Donors skewed white British and female; clonal diversity was possibly underestimated. Among AZD1222 vaccinees, only five or six were seropositive at baseline. Unmutated variant regions are reportedly the target of nearly half of TCRs that are spike-specific.

The CDR3 consists of 15 residues. Per the germline V gene, CDR1 is GTSNPN and CDR2 is SVGIG (reference sequence). Libraries were prepared by immunoSEQ multiplex PCR; TCRdb keeps only in-frame clonotypes and omits some of them. The sample includes 110,000 to 150,000 clones, approximately 90% seen only once; the top ten take roughly 3.6%. Turning to this clone: What it binds is unknown. The junction and the germline gene differ at one end; a read error may be behind it.

The sequences come from peripheral blood, collected on day 0 of AZD1222 vaccination. The clonotype originates from an adult in good health. This chain uses TRBV30 with TRBJ1-3, with 7 nucleotides matching TRBD1. CDR3 amino acids: CAWSRDSGSGNAIYF. The CDR3 DNA is TGTGCCTGGAGTCGGGACAGCGGTTCTGGAAACGCCATATATTTT.